This T cell receptor (beta chain) was captured in a study of blood T cell repertoires in COVID-19 (dated by TCRdb to between 2020 and 2021). For the wider study: Collaborator samples came from the United States, Italy and Spain and covered acute and convalescent phases of COVID-19. The material from the prospective study consisted of cDNA or gDNA derived from T cells, B-cell-depleted T cells, or PBMCs. Subjects who had been exposed to COVID-19, were actively infected with it, or had recovered from it provided the deeply sampled blood TCRbeta repertoires that made up the dataset. A freely available public database, intended as a resource for researchers studying the immune response to SARS-CoV-2, is where the repertoires were released. Samples came from the ongoing ImmuneRACE study (first 160 participants) plus 1,254 subjects from 6 global collaborators. The sample metadata nearly always contained a de-identified subject ID, COVID-19 status, age in years and sex. Where available, HLA class I and class II types were taken from metadata supplied by the sample provider and were not determined by assay-based typing. Paper-wide results and their limitations: The quantity of clinical and demographic metadata differed by source and by participant and was supplied without curation.

The collaborating institutions used their own protocols to collect whole blood in K2EDTA tubes. For TCRbeta analysis, collaborator samples were shipped as frozen whole blood, as isolated PBMCs, or as DNA extracted from either sample type. TCRbeta CDR3 regions were amplified from genomic DNA using the immunoSEQ Assay, a bias-controlled multiplex PCR. The source study handled its data this way. Nucleated cell counts per sample were estimated from amplification of reference gene primers within the assay. Sequence reads were collapsed and filtered to measure the absolute abundance of every unique TCRbeta CDR3 rearrangement. For each sample, productive Simpson clonality was calculated as the square root of Simpson's diversity index across productive rearrangements. In its TCRdb copy, this immuneACCESS table keeps in-frame sequences only and misses some clones. Where compared with another copy, unresolved V genes explain less than half of these, and the others have no known cause. Clone size and the V and J calls come from that table; the DNA yielded D and trimming. Counted in this sample were about 48,000 clones; around 83% of them appeared once. The biggest ten clones account for around 5.3% of the sample.

This clone has at least ten counts. Which antigen it targets is not known. No qualities accompany the bases; no much larger clone lies one base away. Per the germline V gene (reference sequence), SGHNT is the CDR1 and YYREEE is the CDR2. The V and J ends are trimmed by 3 bases and 4 bases, leaving 10 bases between them. From the cysteine through the phenylalanine, the CDR3 covers 14 amino acids. The entry retains the CDR3 DNA only, 42 bases that are in frame from base 1. The rearrangement combines TRBV5-4 with TRBJ1-4; the D gene is perhaps TRBD1, on 5 matching bases. Material for sequencing was peripheral blood. The TCR originated in a human donor in a cohort sampled during active COVID-19. The nucleotide sequence reads TGTGCCAGCAGCTGGTACGGGGGTAATGAAAAACTGTTTTTT. It is translated as CASSWYGGNEKLFF.